Listed below are T cell receptor beta chains from one sample, sequenced in a study of cytomegalovirus exposure and HLA in healthy donors. Clones were read by immunoSEQ multiplex PCR, and TCRdb kept only the in-frame ones, dropping some. Of around 130,000 clones listed, about three quarters are singletons. What was sequenced was PBMCs. These receptor sequences come from a man between 40 and 49 years old in good health and CMV-seropositive. The CDR3 runs from the conserved cysteine through the conserved F or W. D genes are given only for firm matches. The listing skips clone size in some rows; elsewhere it reads once, few, many or a size class.

length	J	D	V	size	CDR3	DNA
12	TRBJ1-2	NA	TRBV6-1	NA	CASSESGLGYTF	TGTGCCAGCAGTGAATCCGGACTGGGCTACACCTTC
15	TRBJ2-5	NA	TRBV15	NA	CATSKEAGAGETQYF	TGTGCCACCAGCAAGGAAGCAGGGGCAGGGGAGACCCAGTACTTC
15	TRBJ2-7	NA	TRBV2	few	CASSVAGALSYEQYF	TGTGCCAGCAGTGTGGCGGGGGCCCTCTCCTACGAGCAGTACTTC
18	TRBJ1-5	TRBD1	TRBV15	NA	CATSKRDRGDYSNQPQHF	TGTGCCACCAGCAAACGGGACAGGGGTGACTATAGCAATCAGCCCCAGCATTTT
16	TRBJ2-1	TRBD2	TRBV4-1	NA	CASSQRTSGSGNEQFF	TGCGCCAGCAGCCAACGGACTAGCGGGAGCGGGAATGAGCAGTTCTTC
12	TRBJ2-3	NA	TRBV2	NA	CASSQTGDTQYF	TGTGCCAGCAGCCAAACTGGAGATACGCAGTATTTT
13	TRBJ2-1	NA	TRBV5-1	NA	CASSLGAANEQFF	TGCGCCAGCAGCTTGGGGGCAGCCAATGAGCAGTTCTTC
12	TRBJ2-3	NA	TRBV5-1	NA	CASTREADTQYF	TGCGCCAGCACCAGGGAAGCAGATACGCAGTATTTT
17	TRBJ2-1	TRBD2	TRBV5-1	NA	CASSLGVTSGFRNEQFF	TGCGCCAGCAGCTTGGGTGTTACTAGCGGGTTTCGCAATGAGCAGTTCTTC
16	TRBJ2-3	TRBD2	TRBV10-3	NA	CAISGGLAPRTDTQYF	TGTGCCATCAGTGGGGGACTAGCTCCGCGCACAGATACGCAGTATTTT
16	TRBJ1-1	NA	TRBV6-5	few	CASSYFRASLNTEAFF	TGTGCCAGCAGTTACTTCAGGGCCTCCTTGAACACTGAAGCTTTCTTT
16	TRBJ1-6	NA	TRBV15	NA	CATSRGPGRDNSPLHF	TGTGCCACCAGCAGGGGGCCCGGCAGGGATAATTCACCCCTCCACTTT
16	TRBJ1-1	TRBD1	TRBV7-6	once	CATRSGAGGSNTEAFF	TGTGCTACCCGGAGTGGGGCAGGGGGCTCGAACACTGAAGCTTTCTTT
17	TRBJ2-3	TRBD2	TRBV28	once	CASSADGLAGGADTQYF	TGTGCCAGCAGCGCAGATGGACTAGCGGGAGGGGCAGATACGCAGTATTTT
15	TRBJ1-5	TRBD1	TRBV6-4	NA	CASSAVGQGGQPQHF	TGTGCCAGCAGTGCAGTCGGACAGGGGGGTCAGCCCCAGCATTTT
11	TRBJ1-5	NA	TRBV28	NA	CASSFGVPQHF	TGTGCCAGCAGTTTCGGGGTTCCCCAGCATTTT
14	TRBJ1-1	NA	TRBV15	NA	CATSMSRGGTEAFF	TGTGCCACCAGCATGAGCAGGGGTGGGACTGAAGCTTTCTTT
17	TRBJ2-1	TRBD2	TRBV6-1	NA	CASSEAPSGGAYNEQFF	TGTGCCAGCAGTGAAGCCCCCAGCGGGGGGGCCTATAATGAGCAGTTCTTC
12	TRBJ2-7	NA	TRBV29-1	few	CSVHREGYEQYF	TGCAGCGTACACAGGGAGGGGTACGAGCAGTACTTC
17	TRBJ2-5	TRBD2	TRBV5-4	few	CASSLGTSGGSGETQYF	TGTGCCAGCAGCTTGGGGACTAGCGGGGGGTCAGGGGAGACCCAGTACTTC
16	TRBJ2-5	TRBD1	TRBV23-1	NA	CASSQLTGAFQETQYF	TGCGCCAGCAGTCAATTGACAGGGGCTTTCCAAGAGACCCAGTACTTC
12	TRBJ1-1	NA	TRBV28	NA	CASSLALTEAFF	TGTGCCAGCAGTCTAGCCCTTACTGAAGCTTTCTTT
15	TRBJ1-5	NA	TRBV19	few	CASSISREGNQPQHF	TGTGCCAGTAGTATATCCAGGGAGGGCAATCAGCCCCAGCATTTT
16	TRBJ2-7	NA	TRBV19	few	CASSIARLEGLNEQYF	TGTGCCAGTAGTATAGCCCGACTTGAAGGACTAAACGAGCAGTACTTC
15	TRBJ2-5	NA	TRBV18	NA	CASSAQLGALETQYF	TGTGCCAGCTCAGCCCAGCTGGGAGCGTTGGAGACCCAGTACTTC
13	TRBJ2-7	NA	TRBV7-8	NA	CASSLAEGVGQYF	TGTGCCAGCAGCTTAGCAGAGGGTGTTGGGCAGTACTTC
18	TRBJ2-1	TRBD2	TRBV5-6	NA	CASSLVAGGPSSHNEQFF	TGTGCCAGCAGCTTGGTAGCGGGGGGCCCCTCGTCCCACAATGAGCAGTTCTTC
17	TRBJ1-2	NA	TRBV2	NA	CASTLGPGRGGMDGYTF	TGTGCCAGCACCCTGGGCCCAGGGAGGGGAGGTATGGATGGCTACACCTTC
15	TRBJ1-5	TRBD1	TRBV2	NA	CASSDGTGGNQPQHF	TGTGCCAGCAGTGACGGGACAGGCGGGAATCAGCCCCAGCATTTT
15	TRBJ2-5	TRBD1	TRBV25-1	NA	CASSGRDRAQETQYF	TGTGCCAGCAGTGGAAGGGACAGGGCCCAAGAGACCCAGTACTTC
14	TRBJ1-1	NA	TRBV2	NA	CASSPGTPNTEAFF	TGTGCCAGCAGTCCCGGGACTCCGAACACTGAAGCTTTCTTT
13	TRBJ1-2	TRBD1	TRBV10-1	once	CASSEGTGDGYTF	TGCGCCAGCAGTGAGGGGACAGGGGATGGCTACACCTTC
15	TRBJ1-3	NA	TRBV2	few	CASSDRRGAGNTIYF	TGTGCCAGCAGTGACAGGAGGGGAGCTGGAAACACCATATATTTT